This T cell receptor (beta chain) was sequenced during a study of post-analysis software for immune sequencing data. Looked up from germline, CDR1 is DFQATT and CDR2 is SNEGSKA (reference sequence). Unmatched junction bases numbered 5, after V lost 5 bases and J lost 4 bases. CDR3 size: 16 residues. As concerns this clonotype: As yet, its antigen is unknown.

Study observations and caveats: In patients, five or six TRBV segments were more frequent than in controls, with TRBV5-6, TRBV5-1 and TRBV20-1 among them.

Included in the TCR beta cDNA libraries were unique molecular identifiers. Each CDR3 protein is one row after TCRdb ran MiXCR on the PCR reads. The sample holds roughly 730,000 distinct CDR3 sequences; roughly 30% are singletons and the top ten take around 0.56%. This clonotype was obtained from a girl aged 5 to 17 with multiple sclerosis. The sequenced sample was blood. V gene TRBV20-1 combines with J gene TRBJ2-1; 16 bases are a match to TRBD2. The CDR3 DNA reads as TGCAGTGCTCCGGGACTAGCGGGAGGGCCATACAATGAGCAGTTCTTC. The encoded protein is CSAPGLAGGPYNEQFF.